The T cell receptor (beta chain) described here comes from a study of cytotoxic CD8 clonotypes in ibrutinib-treated CLL. As for the study in general: Investigators collected response samples after a median roughly 12 months of treatment, range 6 to 36. There were, on average, about 250,000 productive templates and over 80,000 productive rearrangements per sample. Study-level results: A rise in clonality was seen at ibrutinib response, and a fall back toward baseline was seen at progression. Clonality correlated strongly with circulating CD8+ T cells and exceeded age-matched healthy donors at baseline.

Germline V lookup: CDR1 SGHNT, CDR2 YYREEE (reference sequence). This CDR3 spans 14 amino acids. Trimming cost V 2 bases and J 3 bases; bases outside gene matches: 3. Concerning this clone: Its cognate antigen is unknown.

Measured with immunoSEQ multiplex PCR; TCRdb has only the in-frame clones, and not every one. The sample comprises fewer than 25,000 clones, approximately 68% of which are singletons, and approximately 30% rests with the top ten. Source: PBMCs, taken after 24 months of ibrutinib treatment. This receptor was taken from a human donor with chronic lymphocytic leukemia. The gene calls are TRBV5-4 and TRBJ2-3, with TRBD1 matching over 7 bases. Written as DNA, the CDR3 is TGTGCCAGCAGCTTCGACAGGGCTACAGATACGCAGTATTTT. Protein product: CASSFDRATDTQYF.